This TCR beta chain originates from a study of T cell responses to AZD1222 COVID-19 vaccine. General study results and limits: Mostly white British, mostly female donors; authors suggested clonal diversity may be underestimated. Reportedly, nearly half the spike-specific TCRs target unmutated variant regions. CD4 TCRs covered the whole spike, strongest at regions 160-218 and 743-854.

Concerning this clone: The antigen is undetermined.

CDR1 MDHEN and CDR2 SYDVKM come from the germline V gene. CDR3 length equals 12 residues. With 2 bases removed from V and 9 bases from J, the gap between germline ends came to 11 bases. Profiled with immunoSEQ multiplex PCR; TCRdb holds only in-frame clones, not every one. Here the sample spans some 200,000 clones, roughly 94% being singletons. This chain connects TRBV28 to TRBJ2-7, with D unresolved. This material consisted of peripheral blood, taken 28 days after the second dose of the MenACWY control vaccine. The source of this sequence is an adult who received the MenACWY meningococcal vaccine as a control. The CDR3 region is CASSLQESRQYF. The CDR3, as DNA: TGTGCCAGCAGTTTACAGGAGAGTCGGCAGTACTTC. Full variable domain (missing parts from reference TRBV28 and TRBJ2-7): DVKVTQSSRYLVKRTGEKVFLECVQDMDHENMFWYRQDPGLGLRLIYFSYDVKMKEKGDIPEGYSVSREKKERFSLILESASTNQTSMYLCASSLQESRQYFGPGTRLTVT.